The source of this T cell receptor (beta chain) is a study of CD8+CD57+ T cells in acquired aplastic anemia. Between the trimmed V and J ends, which lost 6 bases and 6 bases, there was a span of 14 bases. Germline assignment: CDR1 DFQATT and CDR2 SNEGSKA (reference sequence). The CDR3 extends over 13 amino acids. Researchers used genomic DNA as the template to profile TCR beta VDJ and CDR3. A single record per CDR3 protein comes from TCRdb applying MiXCR to the reads. The sample records 150,000 to 200,000 distinct CDR3 sequences, 63% being singletons. V usage is TRBV20-1 and J usage is TRBJ2-2, with D possibly called TRBD1 or TRBD2 (5 bases each). The sequence came from a human donor in good health. Sequencing was done on a sample of sorted CD4+, CD8+, or CD8+CD57+ T cells (not recorded which) from PBMCs. The CDR3 DNA follows: TGCAGTGCCGGGACCCCCGGGGCCGGGGAGCTGTTTTTT. This gives the protein CSAGTPGAGELFF.